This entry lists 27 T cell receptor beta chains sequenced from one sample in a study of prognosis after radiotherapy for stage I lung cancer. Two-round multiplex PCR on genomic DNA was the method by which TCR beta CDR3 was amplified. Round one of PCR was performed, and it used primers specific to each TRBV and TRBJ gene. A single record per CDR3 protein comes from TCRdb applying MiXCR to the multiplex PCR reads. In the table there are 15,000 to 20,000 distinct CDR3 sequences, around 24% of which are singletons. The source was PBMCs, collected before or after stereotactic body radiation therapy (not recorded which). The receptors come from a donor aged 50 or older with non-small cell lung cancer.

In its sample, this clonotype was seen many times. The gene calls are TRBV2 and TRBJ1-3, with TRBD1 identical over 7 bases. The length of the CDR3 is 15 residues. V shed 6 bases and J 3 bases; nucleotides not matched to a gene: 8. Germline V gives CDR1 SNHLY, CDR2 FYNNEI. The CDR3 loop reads CASRVLTGVGNTIYF. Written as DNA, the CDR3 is TGTGCCAGCAGAGTACTTACAGGGGTTGGAAACACCATATATTTT.

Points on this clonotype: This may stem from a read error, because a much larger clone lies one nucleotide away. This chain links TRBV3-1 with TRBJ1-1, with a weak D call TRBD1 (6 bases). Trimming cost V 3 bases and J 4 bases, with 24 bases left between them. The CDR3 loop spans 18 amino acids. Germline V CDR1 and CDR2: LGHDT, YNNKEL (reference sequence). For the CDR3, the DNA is TGTGCCAGCAGCCATCTTAGAGGGGGTTTAATTTTTAGCACTGAAGCTTTCTTT. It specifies CASSHLRGGLIFSTEAFF.

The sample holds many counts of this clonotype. The CDR3 DNA sequence: TGTGCCAGCAGTGAGACCGGGACACTCCTCGAGCAGTACTTC. Its translation: CASSETGTLLEQYF. This chain links TRBV25-1 with TRBJ2-7; D is perhaps TRBD1 (6 bases). The CDR3 runs 14 residues. V was trimmed by 3 bases and J by 6 bases, leaving 15 bases between them. Germline CDR1 is MGHDK and CDR2 is SYGVNS.

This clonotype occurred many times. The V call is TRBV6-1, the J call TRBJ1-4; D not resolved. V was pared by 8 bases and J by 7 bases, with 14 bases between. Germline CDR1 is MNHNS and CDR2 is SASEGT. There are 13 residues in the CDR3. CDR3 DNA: TGTGCCAGCCTCGGCTGGGAGCGTGAAAAACTGTTTTTT. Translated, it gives CASLGWEREKLFF.

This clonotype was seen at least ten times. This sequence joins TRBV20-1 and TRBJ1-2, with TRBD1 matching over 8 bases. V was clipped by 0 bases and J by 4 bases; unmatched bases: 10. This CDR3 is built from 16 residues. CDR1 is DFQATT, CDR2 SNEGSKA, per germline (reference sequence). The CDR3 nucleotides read TGCAGTGCTAGAGAATCAGGGGGCTCCGCGAGCTATGGCTACACCTTC. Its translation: CSARESGGSASYGYTF.

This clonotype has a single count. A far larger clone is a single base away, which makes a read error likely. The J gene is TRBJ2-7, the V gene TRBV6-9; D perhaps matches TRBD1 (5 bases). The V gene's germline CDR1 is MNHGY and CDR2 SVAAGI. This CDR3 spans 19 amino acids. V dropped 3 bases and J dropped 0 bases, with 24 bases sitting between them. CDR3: CASSYRISVDSPGSYEQYF. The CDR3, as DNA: TGTGCCAGCAGTTACCGGATCTCCGTCGACAGTCCGGGCTCCTACGAGCAGTACTTC.

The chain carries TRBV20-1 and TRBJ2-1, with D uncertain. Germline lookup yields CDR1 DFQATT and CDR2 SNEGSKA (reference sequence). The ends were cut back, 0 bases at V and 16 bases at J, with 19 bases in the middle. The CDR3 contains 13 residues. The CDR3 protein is CSARDPPLFDHFF. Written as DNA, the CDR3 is TGCAGTGCTAGAGATCCCCCCCTCTTTGACCATTTCTTC.

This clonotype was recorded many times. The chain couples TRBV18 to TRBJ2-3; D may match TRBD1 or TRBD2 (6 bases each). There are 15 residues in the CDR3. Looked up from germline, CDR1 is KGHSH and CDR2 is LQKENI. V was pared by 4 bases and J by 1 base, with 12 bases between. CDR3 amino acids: CASSRGGPGTDTQYF. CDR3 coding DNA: TGTGCCAGCTCACGAGGGGGGCCCGGCACAGATACGCAGTATTTT.

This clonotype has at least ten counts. The CDR3 loop is CASSEELSLNTEAFF. The CDR3 DNA reads as TGTGCCAGCAGTGAAGAGTTGTCCCTGAACACTGAAGCTTTCTTT. The genes are TRBV6-1 and TRBJ1-1; no definite D call. CDR3 length equals 15 residues. Germline CDR1 and CDR2: MNHNS and SASEGT. V lost 1 base and J lost 0, with 9 bases in between.

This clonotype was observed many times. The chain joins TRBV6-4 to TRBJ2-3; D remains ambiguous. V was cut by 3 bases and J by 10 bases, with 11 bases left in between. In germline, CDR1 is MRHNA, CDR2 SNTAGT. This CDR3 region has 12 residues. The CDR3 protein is CASSERTGPQYF. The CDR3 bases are TGTGCCAGCAGTGAGCGGACCGGCCCGCAGTATTTT.

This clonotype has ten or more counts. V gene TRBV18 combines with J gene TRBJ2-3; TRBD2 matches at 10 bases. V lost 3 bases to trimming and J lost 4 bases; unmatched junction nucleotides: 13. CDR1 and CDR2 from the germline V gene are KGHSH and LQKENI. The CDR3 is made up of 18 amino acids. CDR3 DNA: TGTGCCAGCTCACCGGCTACAGCGGGAGGGAGGAGTGCAGATACGCAGTATTTT. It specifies CASSPATAGGRSADTQYF.

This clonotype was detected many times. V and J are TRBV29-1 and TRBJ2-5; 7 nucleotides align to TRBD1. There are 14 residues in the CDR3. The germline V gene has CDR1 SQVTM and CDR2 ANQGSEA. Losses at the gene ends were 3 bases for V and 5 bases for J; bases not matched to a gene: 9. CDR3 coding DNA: TGCAGCGTTGACAACCGGGACAGTGGGGAGACCCAGTACTTC. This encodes CSVDNRDSGETQYF. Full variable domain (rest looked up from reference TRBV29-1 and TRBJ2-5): SAVISQKPSRDICQRGTSLTIQCQVDSQVTMMFWYRQQPGQSLTLIATANQGSEATYESGFVIDKFPISRPNLTFSTLTVSNMSPEDSSIYLCSVDNRDSGETQYFGPGTRLLVL.

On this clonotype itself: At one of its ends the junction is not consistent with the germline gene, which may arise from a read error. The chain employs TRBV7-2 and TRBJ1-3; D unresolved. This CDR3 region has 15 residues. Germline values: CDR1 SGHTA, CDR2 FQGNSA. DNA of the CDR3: TGTGCCAGCATCTCCTCCGGGAGCTCTGTAAACACCATATATTTT. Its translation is CASISSGSSVNTIYF.

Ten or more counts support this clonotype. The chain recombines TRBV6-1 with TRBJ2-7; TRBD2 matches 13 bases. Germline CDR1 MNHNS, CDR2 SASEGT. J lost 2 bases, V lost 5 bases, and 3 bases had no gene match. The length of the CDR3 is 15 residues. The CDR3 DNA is TGTGCCAGCAGTACACTAGCGGGAGGGACCTACGAGCAGTACTTC. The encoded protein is CASSTLAGGTYEQYF.

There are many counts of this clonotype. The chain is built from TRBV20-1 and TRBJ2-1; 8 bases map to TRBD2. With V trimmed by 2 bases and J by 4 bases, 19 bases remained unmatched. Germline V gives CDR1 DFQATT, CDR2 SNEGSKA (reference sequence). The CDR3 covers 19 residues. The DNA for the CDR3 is TGCAGTGCTAGAACCGAGACCCATATAGCGGGACTGGGTTACAATGAGCAGTTCTTC. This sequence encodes CSARTETHIAGLGYNEQFF.

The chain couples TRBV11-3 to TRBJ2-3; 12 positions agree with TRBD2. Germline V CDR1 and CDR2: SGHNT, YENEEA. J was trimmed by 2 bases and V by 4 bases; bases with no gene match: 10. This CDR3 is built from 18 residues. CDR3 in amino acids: CASSSWTSGISVTDTQYF. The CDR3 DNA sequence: TGTGCCAGCAGCTCGTGGACTAGCGGGATCTCCGTCACAGATACGCAGTATTTT.

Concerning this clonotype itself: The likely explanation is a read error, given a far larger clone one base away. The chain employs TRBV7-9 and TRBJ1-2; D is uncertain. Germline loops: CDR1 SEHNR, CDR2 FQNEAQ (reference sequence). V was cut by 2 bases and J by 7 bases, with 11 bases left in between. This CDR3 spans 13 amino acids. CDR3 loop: CASSLRRDLGYTF. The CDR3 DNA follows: TGTGCCAGCAGCTTAAGACGGGATCTTGGCTACACCTTC.

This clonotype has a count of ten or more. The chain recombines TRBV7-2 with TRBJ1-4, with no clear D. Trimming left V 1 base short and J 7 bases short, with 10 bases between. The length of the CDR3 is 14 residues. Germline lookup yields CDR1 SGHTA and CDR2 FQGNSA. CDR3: CASSLGGNSEKLFF. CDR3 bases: TGTGCCAGCAGCTTAGGGGGTAATAGTGAAAAACTGTTTTTT.

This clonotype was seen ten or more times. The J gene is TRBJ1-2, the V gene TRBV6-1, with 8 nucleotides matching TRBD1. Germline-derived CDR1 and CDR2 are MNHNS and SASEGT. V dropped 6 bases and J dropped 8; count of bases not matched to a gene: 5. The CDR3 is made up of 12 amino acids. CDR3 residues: CASSEDRAGYTF. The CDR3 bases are TGTGCCAGCAGCGAGGACAGGGCAGGCTACACCTTC.

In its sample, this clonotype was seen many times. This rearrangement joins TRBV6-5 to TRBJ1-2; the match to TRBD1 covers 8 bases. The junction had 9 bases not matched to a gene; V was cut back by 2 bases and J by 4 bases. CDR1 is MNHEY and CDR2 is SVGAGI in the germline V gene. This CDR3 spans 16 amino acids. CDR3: CASSYTGQGRGYGYTF. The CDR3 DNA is TGTGCCAGCAGTTACACAGGACAGGGCAGGGGCTATGGCTACACCTTC.

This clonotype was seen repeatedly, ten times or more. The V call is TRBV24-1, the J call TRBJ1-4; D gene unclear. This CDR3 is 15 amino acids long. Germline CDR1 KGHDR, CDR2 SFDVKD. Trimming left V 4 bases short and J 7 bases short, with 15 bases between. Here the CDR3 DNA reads TGTGCCACCAGTGACGCCATAGAGGGAAGTGAAAAACTGTTTTTT. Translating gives CATSDAIEGSEKLFF.

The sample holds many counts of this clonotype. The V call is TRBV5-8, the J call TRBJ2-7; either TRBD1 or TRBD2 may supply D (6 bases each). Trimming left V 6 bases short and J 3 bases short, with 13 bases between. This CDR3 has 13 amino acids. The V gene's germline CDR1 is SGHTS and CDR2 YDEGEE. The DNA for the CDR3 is TGTGCCAGCAACCAAGGGGGGTTCTACGAGCAGTACTTC. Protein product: CASNQGGFYEQYF.

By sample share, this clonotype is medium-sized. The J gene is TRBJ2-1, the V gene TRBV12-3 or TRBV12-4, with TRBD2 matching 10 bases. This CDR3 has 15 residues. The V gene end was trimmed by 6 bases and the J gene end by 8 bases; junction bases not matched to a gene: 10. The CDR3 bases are TGTGCCAGCAGATGGACTCCAGCGGGAGGGGATGAGCAGTTCTTC. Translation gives CASRWTPAGGDEQFF.

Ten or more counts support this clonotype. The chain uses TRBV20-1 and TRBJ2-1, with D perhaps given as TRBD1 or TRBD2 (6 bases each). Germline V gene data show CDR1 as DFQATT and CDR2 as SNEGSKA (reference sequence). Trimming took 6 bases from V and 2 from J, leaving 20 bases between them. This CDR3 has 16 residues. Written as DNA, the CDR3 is TGCAGTGCGCCCAAGGGGGGTGGCGGGACCTACAATGAGCAGTTCTTC. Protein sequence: CSAPKGGGGTYNEQFF.

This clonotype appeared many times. The CDR3 here is CSVVKGGSLEYF. The CDR3 nucleotides read TGCAGCGTCGTCAAAGGAGGGTCTCTTGAGTACTTC. This chain links TRBV29-1 with TRBJ2-7, with D possibly matching TRBD2 (6 bases). This CDR3 spans 12 amino acids. V was pared by 6 bases and J by 11 bases, with 20 bases between. Germline V CDR1 and CDR2: SQVTM, ANQGSEA.

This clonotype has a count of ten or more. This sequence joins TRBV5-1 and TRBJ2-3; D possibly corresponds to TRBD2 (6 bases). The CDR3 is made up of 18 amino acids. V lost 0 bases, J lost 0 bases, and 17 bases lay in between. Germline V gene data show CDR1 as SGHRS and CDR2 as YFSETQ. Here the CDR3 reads CASSLVRRGFSSTDTQYF. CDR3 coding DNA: TGCGCCAGCAGCTTGGTTAGGCGGGGATTTTCTAGCACAGATACGCAGTATTTT.

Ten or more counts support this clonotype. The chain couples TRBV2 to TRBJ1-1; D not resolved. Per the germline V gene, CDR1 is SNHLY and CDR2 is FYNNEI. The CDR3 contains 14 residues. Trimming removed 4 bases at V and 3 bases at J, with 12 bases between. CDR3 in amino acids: CASSVSGVDTEAFF. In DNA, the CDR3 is TGTGCCAGCAGTGTGTCCGGGGTGGACACTGAAGCTTTCTTT.